This T cell receptor (beta chain) was sequenced during a study of blood T cell repertoires in COVID-19. Study-wide context: Sites across the United States, Italy and Spain contributed samples from acute and convalescent COVID-19.

Profiling relied on immunoSEQ multiplex PCR, and the TCRdb table lists in-frame clones only, not all of them. The sample includes roughly 300,000 clones, 81% seen only once; the top ten take roughly 2.9%. The CDR3 contains 17 residues. Germline trimming cut 5 bases from V and 6 bases from J; bases unmatched to any gene: 18. The germline V gene encodes CDR1 SGHTA and CDR2 FQGNSA. Sample: peripheral blood. The TCR was taken from a woman between 55 and 75 years old with active or convalescent COVID-19. The V gene is TRBV7-2, the J gene TRBJ1-1; 7 nucleotides line up with TRBD1. CDR3 DNA sequence: TGTGCCAGCAGCCTATATTGGGACAGAGGGGGTAGGGCTGAAGCTTTCTTT. It is translated as CASSLYWDRGGRAEAFF.